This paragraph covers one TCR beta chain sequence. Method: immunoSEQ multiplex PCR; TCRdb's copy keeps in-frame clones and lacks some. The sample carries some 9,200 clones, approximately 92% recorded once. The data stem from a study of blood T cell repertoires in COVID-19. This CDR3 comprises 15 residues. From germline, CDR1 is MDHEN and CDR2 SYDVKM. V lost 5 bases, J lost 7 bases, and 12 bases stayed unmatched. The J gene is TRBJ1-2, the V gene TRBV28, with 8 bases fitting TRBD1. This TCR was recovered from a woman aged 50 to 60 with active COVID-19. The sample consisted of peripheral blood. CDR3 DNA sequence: TGTGCCAGCAGTCTCCCTCGACAGGGGCGCGGTGGCTACACCTTC. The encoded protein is CASSLPRQGRGGYTF.